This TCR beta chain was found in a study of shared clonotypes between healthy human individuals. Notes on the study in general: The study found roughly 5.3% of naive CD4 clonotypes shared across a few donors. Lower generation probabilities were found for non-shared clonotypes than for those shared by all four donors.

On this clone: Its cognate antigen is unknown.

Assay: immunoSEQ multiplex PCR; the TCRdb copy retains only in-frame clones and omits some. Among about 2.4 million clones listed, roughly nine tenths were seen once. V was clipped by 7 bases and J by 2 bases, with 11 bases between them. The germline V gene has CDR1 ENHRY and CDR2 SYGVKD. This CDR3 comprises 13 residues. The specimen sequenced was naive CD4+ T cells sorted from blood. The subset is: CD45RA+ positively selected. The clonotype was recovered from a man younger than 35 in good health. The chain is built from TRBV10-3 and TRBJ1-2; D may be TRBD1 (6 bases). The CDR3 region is CAITRQENYGYTF. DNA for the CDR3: TGTGCCATCACTAGACAGGAGAACTATGGCTACACCTTC.